What follows are 20 T cell receptor beta chains derived from one specimen sequenced in a study of T cells in Graves' hyperthyroidism and ophthalmopathy. Regions amplified from RNA transcripts were the TCR beta CDR3 regions. TCR CDR3 underwent first-round RT-PCR with the HTBI primer set. TCRdb analysed the multiplex PCR reads with MiXCR anew, one entry per CDR3 protein. The sample carries some 550,000 distinct CDR3 sequences, about a sixth recorded once. The sequencing input was blood. These receptors all stem from a woman between 35 and 50 years old with Graves' ophthalmopathy.

The V gene is TRBV4-2, the J gene TRBJ2-1, with TRBD2 matching 9 bases. CDR1 is LGHNA and CDR2 is YNFKEQ in the germline V gene. The CDR3 sequence is 16 residues long. V lost 1 base, J lost 6 bases, and 7 bases stayed unmatched. For the CDR3, the DNA is TGTGCCAGCAGCCAAGGGAATCCAGCGGGAGGCAATGAGCAGTTCTTC. This translates into CASSQGNPAGGNEQFF.

The rearrangement joins TRBV6-1 to TRBJ2-1; 10 bases fit TRBD2. This CDR3 has 16 residues. Germline V lookup: CDR1 MNHNS, CDR2 SASEGT. The J segment lost 6 bases and the V segment lost 0 bases, leaving 5 bases of the junction unmatched. Written as DNA, the CDR3 is TGTGCCAGCAGTGAAGCAGTACTAGCGGGGACCAATGAGCAGTTCTTC. Its translation: CASSEAVLAGTNEQFF.

This clonotype showed up many times. The V and J genes are TRBV20-1 and TRBJ1-5, with D maybe TRBD1 (5 bases). CDR3 length equals 13 residues. With 5 bases removed from V and 9 bases from J, the gap between germline ends came to 17 bases. Germline CDR1 reads DFQATT; CDR2 reads SNEGSKA (reference sequence). This CDR3 is CSAFFPPQGPQHF. CDR3 sequence (DNA): TGCAGTGCTTTCTTCCCACCCCAGGGGCCCCAGCATTTT.

The chain is built from TRBV19 and TRBJ1-4; 11 nucleotides line up with TRBD1. Unmatched junction bases numbered 3, after V lost 9 bases and J lost 0 bases. The germline V gene has CDR1 LNHDA and CDR2 SQIVND (reference sequence). The CDR3 runs to 15 residues. For the CDR3, the DNA is TGTGCCAGCCGGGACAGGGGGTCAACTAATGAAAAACTGTTTTTT. It translates to CASRDRGSTNEKLFF.

This clonotype was observed at least ten times. The V gene is TRBV7-9, the J gene TRBJ1-2; perhaps TRBD1 as D (6 bases). Germline V gene sequence: CDR1 SEHNR, CDR2 FQNEAQ (reference sequence). V was trimmed by 1 base and J by 1 base, leaving 7 bases between them. This CDR3 has 14 residues. The DNA of the CDR3 is TGTGCCAGCAGCTTAGGGACAGTTAACTATGGCTACACCTTC. The encoded protein is CASSLGTVNYGYTF.

A few counts support this clonotype. The chain is built from TRBV20-1 and TRBJ1-2, with D possibly being TRBD1 (6 bases). The length of the CDR3 is 19 residues. Per the germline V gene, CDR1 is DFQATT and CDR2 is SNEGSKA (reference sequence). Trimming removed 0 bases at V and 0 bases at J, with 23 bases between. The CDR3: CSARDLRQAPEKTNYGYTF. For the CDR3, the DNA is TGCAGTGCTAGAGATCTAAGACAGGCCCCGGAGAAAACTAACTATGGCTACACCTTC.

This clonotype was seen at least ten times. This chain joins TRBV5-6 and TRBJ2-1; TRBD1 might be the D (5 bases). The V gene's germline CDR1 is SGHDT and CDR2 YYEEEE. Trimming pared 2 bases from V and 7 bases from J, leaving 13 bases between. The CDR3 totals 14 residues. CDR3 sequence: CASSFSRRGNEQFF. The CDR3 bases are TGTGCCAGCAGCTTTTCCCGTAGGGGAAATGAGCAGTTCTTC. Using reference TRBV5-6 and TRBJ2-1 for the parts outside the CDR3, the full variable domain is DAGVTQSPTHLIKTRGQQVTLRCSPKSGHDTVSWYQQALGQGPQFIFQYYEEEERQRGNFPDRFSGHQFPNYSSELNVNALLLGDSALYLCASSFSRRGNEQFFGPGTRLTVL.

This clonotype came up a few times. V gene TRBV6-1 combines with J gene TRBJ2-6, with D tentatively TRBD1 (5 bases). V was shortened by 6 bases and J by 1 base, with 7 bases between the two germline ends. Germline V CDR1 and CDR2: MNHNS, SASEGT. The CDR3 spans 14 residues. The CDR3 DNA follows: TGTGCCAGCAGAGGGGTTTCTGGGGCCAACGTCCTGACTTTC. It encodes CASRGVSGANVLTF.

In this sample, this clonotype turned up many times. This chain links TRBV12-3 or TRBV12-4 with TRBJ2-3; D not certain. This CDR3 is 14 amino acids long. The V end lost 3 bases, the J end lost 5 bases, and 12 bases lay between the germline ends. The CDR3 DNA is TGTGCCAGCAGTTTCTCGTCCCCACGAGATACGCAGTATTTT. Protein: CASSFSSPRDTQYF.

This clonotype was counted at least ten times. The chain combines TRBV12-3 or TRBV12-4 with TRBJ1-1; perhaps TRBD1 as D (6 bases). CDR3 length equals 14 residues. The V end lost 3 bases, the J end lost 0 bases, and 8 bases lay between the germline ends. The CDR3 DNA is TGTGCCAGCAGTTTTGGGGACATGAACACTGAAGCTTTCTTT. Translation: CASSFGDMNTEAFF.

This clonotype was found a few times. The chain carries TRBV6-5 and TRBJ2-7; D is ambiguous. Trimming left V 0 bases short and J 2 bases short, with 11 bases between. This CDR3 has 15 amino acids. CDR1 is MNHEY and CDR2 is SVGAGI in the germline V gene. Written as DNA, the CDR3 is TGTGCCAGCAGTTACTCCTCTTATGGGGCCTACGAGCAGTACTTC. Amino acids: CASSYSSYGAYEQYF.

This clonotype was seen ten or more times. This CDR3 is CASSPSGLAERTIVGELFF. In DNA form, the CDR3 reads TGCGCCAGCAGCCCGTCTGGACTAGCCGAACGCACCATCGTCGGGGAGCTGTTTTTT. This sequence joins TRBV5-1 and TRBJ2-2; 8 bases map to TRBD2. V was pared by 4 bases and J by 7 bases, with 21 bases of the junction left unmatched. Looked up from germline, CDR1 is SGHRS and CDR2 is YFSETQ. This CDR3 is 19 amino acids long.

This clonotype came up many times. The J gene is TRBJ2-2, the V gene TRBV2, with 7 nucleotides matching TRBD1. Germline loops: CDR1 SNHLY, CDR2 FYNNEI. V gave up 5 bases and J gave up 10 bases; unmatched junction bases: 10. The CDR3 consists of 14 residues. As DNA, the CDR3 is TGTGCCAGCAGTTCCCTGGACAGGACGGAGGAGCTGTTTTTT. It yields the protein CASSSLDRTEELFF.

This chain uses TRBV24-1 with TRBJ2-7, with D maybe TRBD1 (6 bases). The CDR3 covers 15 residues. Trimming removed 4 bases from V and 5 bases from J, with 17 bases in between. Germline CDR1 and CDR2: KGHDR and SFDVKD. CDR3 in amino acids: CATSEDTGRGNEQYF. The CDR3 nucleotides are TGTGCCACCAGTGAGGATACGGGCAGGGGAAACGAGCAGTACTTC.

Details on this clonotype: This clone may be a read error of a much larger clone one base away. The J gene is TRBJ2-7, the V gene TRBV7-2, with D unclear. Germline-derived CDR1 and CDR2 are SGHTA and FQGNSA. The CDR3 is 15 amino acids. Trimming stripped 2 bases from V and 0 bases from J, with 11 bases between. In DNA, the CDR3 is TGTGCCAGCAGCTTATCGGATACGCCCTCCTACGAGCAGTACTTC. Translated, it gives CASSLSDTPSYEQYF.

J is TRBJ2-1 and V is TRBV2; D tentatively fits TRBD1 or TRBD2 (5 bases each). Germline lookup yields CDR1 SNHLY and CDR2 FYNNEI. This CDR3 region has 15 residues. The V end was cut by 10 bases, the J end by 5 bases, with 21 bases between. The CDR3 nucleotides read TGTGCCACCGACAAACTAGATGGGGGAAACAATGAGCAGTTCTTC. Encoded protein: CATDKLDGGNNEQFF.

V usage is TRBV30 and J usage is TRBJ1-2; maybe TRBD1 (5 bases). The germline V gene encodes CDR1 GTSNPN and CDR2 SVGIG (reference sequence). V lost 1 base to trimming and J lost 7 bases, with 13 bases between them. This CDR3 is built from 13 residues. As DNA, the CDR3 is TGTGCCTGGAGTGGGGACTTGTGGGGTGGCTACACCTTC. Translated: CAWSGDLWGGYTF.

The chain's CDR3 is CASSPSLTDTYGYTF. Here the CDR3 DNA reads TGCGCCAGCAGCCCCTCGCTGACAGATACCTATGGCTACACCTTC. The chain couples TRBV5-1 to TRBJ1-2; D might be TRBD1 (5 bases). CDR3 length: 15 residues. V lost 4 bases and J lost 4, with 17 bases in between. Germline-derived CDR1 and CDR2 are SGHRS and YFSETQ.

This clonotype came up many times. J is TRBJ1-1 and V is TRBV30; D gene unclear. Trimming took off 3 bases at V and 0 bases at J, with 11 bases between the two ends. The CDR3 totals 14 residues. Germline CDR1 is GTSNPN and CDR2 is SVGIG (reference sequence). CDR3 protein: CAWSAVSLNTEAFF. The DNA for the CDR3 is TGTGCCTGGAGCGCCGTATCCCTGAACACTGAAGCTTTCTTT.

This clonotype was detected many times. The chain recombines TRBV2 with TRBJ2-1, with no clear D. The V end lost 7 bases, the J end lost 2 bases, and 12 bases lay between the germline ends. This CDR3 has 14 residues. Germline CDR1 is SNHLY and CDR2 is FYNNEI. The CDR3 loop is CASTRLVTYNEQFF. CDR3 nucleotides: TGTGCCAGCACCCGGCTAGTCACCTACAATGAGCAGTTCTTC.